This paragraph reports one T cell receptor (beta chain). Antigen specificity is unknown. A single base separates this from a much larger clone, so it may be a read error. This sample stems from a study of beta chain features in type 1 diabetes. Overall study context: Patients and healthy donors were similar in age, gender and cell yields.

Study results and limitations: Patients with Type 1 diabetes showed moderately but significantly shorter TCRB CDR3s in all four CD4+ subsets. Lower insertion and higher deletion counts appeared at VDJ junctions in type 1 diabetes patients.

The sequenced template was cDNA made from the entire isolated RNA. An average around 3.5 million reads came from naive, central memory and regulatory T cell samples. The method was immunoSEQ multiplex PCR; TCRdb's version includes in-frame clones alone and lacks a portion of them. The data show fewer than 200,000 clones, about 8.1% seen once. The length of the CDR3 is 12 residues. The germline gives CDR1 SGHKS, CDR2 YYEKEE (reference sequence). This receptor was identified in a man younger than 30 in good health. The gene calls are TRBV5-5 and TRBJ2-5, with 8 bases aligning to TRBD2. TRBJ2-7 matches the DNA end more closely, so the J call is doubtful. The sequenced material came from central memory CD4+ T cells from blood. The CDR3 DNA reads TGTGCCAGCAGCCGGGGGGGCTACGAGCAGTACTTC. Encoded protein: CASSRGGYEQYF.